The 30 T cell receptor beta chains listed next were all sequenced from one sample in a study of low-dose radiotherapy and immunotherapy resistance in tumors. Sample time point: after trial treatment. Indicated treatment: LDRT plus nivolumab, ipilimumab, low-dose cyclophosphamide and aspirin (RACIN trial). TRAV- and TRBV-specific primers, spanning alpha and beta chains, primed first-strand cDNA. TCR amplification ran approximately 22 PCR cycles using constant-region and V-primer adapter primers. From the reads, TCRdb called clonotypes with MiXCR, one entry per CDR3 protein. The repertoire holds under 95,000 distinct CDR3 sequences, with around 17% as singletons. Sequenced here: PBMCs, sampled after low-dose radiotherapy plus immunotherapy. These receptors were obtained from a male donor with prostate cancer.

The table lists this clonotype with many counts. The genes are TRBV30 and TRBJ2-2; D not certain. The germline V gene has CDR1 GTSNPN and CDR2 SVGIG (reference sequence). This CDR3 is 12 amino acids long. V gave up 5 bases and J gave up 6 bases, with 10 bases separating them. The CDR3, as DNA: TGTGCCTGGGGGCTTGGCCCCGGGGAGCTGTTTTTT. Translating gives CAWGLGPGELFF.

In its sample, this clonotype was seen many times. This chain links TRBV6-2 or TRBV6-3 with TRBJ1-2; D remains unclear. CDR1 and CDR2 (germline): MNHEY, SVGEGT. Between the trimmed V and J ends, which lost 10 bases and 1 base, there was a span of 10 bases. The CDR3 contains 12 residues. Written as DNA, the CDR3 is TGTGCCACCAGAGGAATTAACTATGGCTACACCTTC. Protein product: CATRGINYGYTF.

In its sample, this clonotype was seen many times. The V call is TRBV6-6, the J call TRBJ1-1; D remains ambiguous. Germline values: CDR1 MNHNY, CDR2 SVGAGI (reference sequence). Trimming cost V 4 bases and J 5 bases, with 5 bases left between them. This CDR3 is built from 11 residues. Written as DNA, the CDR3 is TGTGCCAGCAGTTGGAGTACTGAAGCTTTCTTT. This encodes CASSWSTEAFF.

The table lists this clonotype with many counts. The chain carries TRBV6-2 or TRBV6-3 and TRBJ2-6, with 8 bases lining up with TRBD2. V shed 4 bases, J shed 3 bases, and the junction held 11 bases outside the gene matches. The CDR3 has 18 residues. The V gene's germline CDR1 is MNHEY and CDR2 SVGEGT. CDR3 nucleotide sequence: TGTGCCAGCAGTTCGGGTAGGGGTCGGGAGGGTGGGGCCAACGTCCTGACTTTC. Translation: CASSSGRGREGGANVLTF.

The table lists this clonotype with many counts. The V gene is TRBV5-1, the J gene TRBJ1-2; D may be TRBD1 (5 bases). The CDR3 extends over 13 amino acids. V was pared by 5 bases and J by 2 bases, with 10 bases between. The germline V gene encodes CDR1 SGHRS and CDR2 YFSETQ. CDR3: CASRTEANYGYTF. CDR3 coding DNA: TGCGCCAGCAGGACAGAGGCGAACTATGGCTACACCTTC.

This clonotype was detected ten times or more. This rearrangement joins TRBV4-3 to TRBJ2-1; D is unclear. CDR1 is LGHNA, CDR2 YSLEER, per germline. This CDR3 contains 12 residues. With 0 bases removed from V and 6 bases from J, the gap between germline ends came to 3 bases. CDR3 nucleotides: TGCGCCAGCAGCCAAGAGGGCAATGAGCAGTTCTTC. It encodes CASSQEGNEQFF.

This clonotype was detected ten times or more. V and J are TRBV12-5 and TRBJ2-1, with a possible D match to TRBD1 (5 bases). The CDR3 is 14 residues long. Germline CDR1 LGHNT, CDR2 FRNRAP. The germline V and J ends were trimmed by 7 bases and 4 bases, with 14 bases remaining between them. This chain's CDR3 is CASALQDPYNEQFF. The DNA for the CDR3 is TGTGCTAGTGCCCTACAGGATCCGTACAATGAGCAGTTCTTC.

This clonotype was recorded many times. The chain employs TRBV7-2 and TRBJ2-2; no firm D call. Germline V gives CDR1 SGHTA, CDR2 FQGNSA. V lost 1 base and J 4 bases, leaving 10 bases between the germline ends. The CDR3 consists of 15 residues. The CDR3 loop is CASSLVFSSTGELFF. CDR3 coding DNA: TGTGCCAGCAGCTTAGTGTTTAGTAGCACCGGGGAGCTGTTTTTT.

The V gene is TRBV9, the J gene TRBJ2-1; 8 positions match TRBD2. J was trimmed by 8 bases and V by 0 bases; bases with no gene match: 7. Germline V lookup: CDR1 SGDLS, CDR2 YYNGEE. The CDR3 covers 15 residues. This CDR3 is CASSVGAGALHEQFF. For the CDR3, the DNA is TGTGCCAGCAGCGTAGGAGCGGGAGCTTTACATGAGCAGTTCTTC.

This clonotype was seen many times. The CDR3 sequence: CASATGGVSYNEQFF. The DNA for the CDR3 is TGTGCCAGTGCTACAGGGGGCGTCTCCTACAATGAGCAGTTCTTC. This chain links TRBV19 with TRBJ2-1; 9 bases line up with TRBD1. V lost 8 bases to trimming and J lost 0 bases; unmatched junction nucleotides: 5. CDR3 size: 15 residues. Germline loops: CDR1 LNHDA, CDR2 SQIVND (reference sequence).

This clonotype was seen many times. The chain uses TRBV7-9 and TRBJ2-5, with TRBD2 matching 15 bases. V lost 2 bases, J lost 5 bases, and 6 bases stayed unmatched. CDR1 is SEHNR, CDR2 FQNEAQ, per germline (reference sequence). The CDR3 totals 17 residues. The CDR3 spells CASSLRTSGRAGETQYF. CDR3 nucleotide sequence: TGTGCCAGCAGCTTACGGACTAGCGGGAGGGCGGGGGAGACCCAGTACTTC.

This clonotype was observed at least ten times. The chain uses TRBV2 and TRBJ2-7; D remains ambiguous. The CDR3 is 14 amino acids. Trimming left V 3 bases short and J 6 bases short, with 15 bases between. Germline V gene sequence: CDR1 SNHLY, CDR2 FYNNEI. DNA of the CDR3: TGTGCCAGCAGTGAGCTGGATTTTTTGGGCGAGCAGTACTTC. As protein: CASSELDFLGEQYF.

In regard to this clonotype: A read error likely explains this, since a far larger clone differs by one base. The chain couples TRBV30 to TRBJ2-1; D is undetermined. In germline, CDR1 is GTSNPN, CDR2 SVGIG (reference sequence). This CDR3 region has 12 residues. V was trimmed by 3 bases and J by 10 bases, leaving 13 bases between them. CDR3 in amino acids: CAWRGANYEQFF. CDR3 DNA: TGTGCCTGGAGGGGCGCCAACTACGAGCAGTTCTTC. Full variable domain (outside the CDR3, taken from reference TRBV30 and TRBJ2-1): SQTIHQWPATLVQPVGSPLSLECTVEGTSNPNLYWYRQAAGRGLQLLFYSVGIGQISSEVPQNLSASRPQDRQFILSSKKLLLSDSGFYLCAWRGANYEQFFGPGTRLTVL.

A single count supports this clonotype. This probably arose from a read error, given a far larger clone one base away. This chain uses TRBV12-3 or TRBV12-4 with TRBJ2-7; unclear D gene. The CDR3 covers 14 residues. Trimming stripped 5 bases from V and 7 bases from J, with 18 bases between. The CDR3 reads CASSTKTLWDEQYF. In nucleotides, the CDR3 is TGTGCCAGCAGTACCAAGACTCTCTGGGATGAGCAGTACTTC.

This clonotype has ten or more counts. The J gene is TRBJ1-5, the V gene TRBV6-2 or TRBV6-3; D is ambiguous. V lost 7 bases and J lost 6, with 19 bases in between. This CDR3 is built from 15 residues. Germline V CDR1 and CDR2: MNHEY, SVGEGT. The CDR3: CASTDEVRPRQPQHF. CDR3 coding DNA: TGTGCCAGCACCGACGAGGTACGTCCCCGTCAGCCCCAGCATTTT.

This clonotype has a count of ten or more. This chain links TRBV7-3 with TRBJ2-3; 9 bases fit TRBD2. The V and J ends lost 5 bases and 1 base, in that order; junction bases with no gene match: 7. CDR3 length: 16 residues. Germline assignment: CDR1 SGHTA and CDR2 FQGTGA. The CDR3 nucleotides are TGTGCCAGCAGCCCCGGATCTAGCGGGGGCACAGATACGCAGTATTTT. Its translation is CASSPGSSGGTDTQYF.

The sample holds many counts of this clonotype. The chain's CDR3 is CASSQGLAAPYEQYF. CDR3 nucleotides: TGCGCCAGCAGCCAGGGGTTAGCGGCTCCCTACGAGCAGTACTTC. The chain couples TRBV4-3 to TRBJ2-7, with a weak D call TRBD2 (6 bases). Between the trimmed V and J ends, which lost 3 bases and 2 bases, there was a span of 14 bases. The CDR3 contains 15 residues. The V gene's germline CDR1 is LGHNA and CDR2 YSLEER.

As to this clonotype: A far more abundant clone sits one base away, making this likely a read error. The DNA of the CDR3 is TGTGCCAGTAGTATAGGAAGGTCCGCAGAAGGCTACACCTTC. Protein product: CASSIGRSAEGYTF. The chain is built from TRBV11-2 and TRBJ1-2; D remains unclear. Trimming left V 9 bases short and J 8 bases short, with 22 bases between. From germline, CDR1 is SGHAT and CDR2 FQNNGV. The CDR3 contains 14 residues.

This chain uses TRBV7-2 with TRBJ2-1, with unresolved D. V lost 5 bases and J 10 bases, leaving 9 bases between the germline ends. This CDR3 comprises 11 residues. The germline gives CDR1 SGHTA, CDR2 FQGNSA. As DNA, the CDR3 is TGTGCCAGCAGCGATAGCTACGAGCAGTTCTTC. Protein sequence: CASSDSYEQFF.

This clonotype has just a few counts. This chain uses TRBV20-1 with TRBJ1-5; TRBD1 agrees at 9 bases. Losses at the gene ends were 0 bases for V and 4 bases for J; bases not matched to a gene: 7. The CDR3 length is 16 residues. Germline V gene data show CDR1 as DFQATT and CDR2 as SNEGSKA (reference sequence). This CDR3 reads CSARDGTGFWNQPQHF. CDR3 DNA: TGCAGTGCTAGAGATGGGACAGGGTTTTGGAATCAGCCCCAGCATTTT.

This clonotype has at least ten counts. V is TRBV7-6 and J is TRBJ2-1; 7 bases are shared with TRBD2. The CDR3 length is 16 residues. Unmatched junction bases numbered 4, after V lost 2 bases and J lost 0 bases. Germline assignment: CDR1 SGHVS and CDR2 FNYEAQ. The CDR3 nucleotides read TGTGCCAGCAGCTTACAAGCGGGATCCTCCTACAATGAGCAGTTCTTC. Translating it yields CASSLQAGSSYNEQFF.

This clonotype was seen at least ten times. This chain uses TRBV7-9 with TRBJ2-7; TRBD2 might be the D (6 bases). Looked up from germline, CDR1 is SEHNR and CDR2 is FQNEAQ (reference sequence). Trimming left V 5 bases short and J 6 bases short, with 23 bases between. The CDR3 loop spans 16 amino acids. The CDR3 coding sequence is TGTGCCAGCAGCCCTAGGGGCCCCGGGAGAGGTCTCGAGCAGTACTTC. Residues: CASSPRGPGRGLEQYF.

About this clonotype: It differs at one base from a far larger clone, so likely a read error. The J gene is TRBJ2-3, the V gene TRBV6-8, with TRBD1 matching over 7 bases. The CDR3 covers 15 residues. CDR1 is MNHGY and CDR2 is SAAAGT in the germline V gene. Here the CDR3 DNA reads TGTGACAGCAGTTCCAGGGGACAGTCCACAGATACGCAGTATTTT. Amino acids: CDSSSRGQSTDTQYF.

Ten or more counts support this clonotype. The rearrangement uses TRBV11-2 and TRBJ1-1; TRBD1 is a possible D gene (5 bases). The CDR3 consists of 17 residues. The V gene lost 5 bases and the J gene lost 0 bases, with 19 bases spanning the gap. CDR1 is SGHAT, CDR2 FQNNGV, per germline. The CDR3 protein is CASSPGWSGGVNTEAFF. The CDR3 DNA follows: TGTGCCAGCAGCCCGGGATGGTCGGGGGGAGTGAACACTGAAGCTTTCTTT.

The rearrangement links TRBV27 to TRBJ2-7; 15 bases agree with TRBD2. The germline gives CDR1 MNHEY, CDR2 SMNVEV (reference sequence). Losses at the gene ends were 6 bases for V and 6 bases for J; bases not matched to a gene: 3. CDR3 length: 14 residues. CDR3: CASRPGLAGGEQYF. CDR3 nucleotides: TGTGCCAGCAGACCGGGACTAGCGGGAGGCGAGCAGTACTTC.

This clonotype was seen ten or more times. The gene calls are TRBV9 and TRBJ1-5, with unresolved D. The germline V gene encodes CDR1 SGDLS and CDR2 YYNGEE. Trimming cost V 4 bases and J 3 bases, with 14 bases left between them. The CDR3 covers 15 residues. The CDR3 nucleotides read TGTGCCAGCAGCCCCTACCCGGCGGTCAATCAGCCCCAGCATTTT. Translated: CASSPYPAVNQPQHF.

Many counts were recorded for this clonotype. The CDR3 region is CASSPGTSGNTIYF. The CDR3 nucleotides are TGTGCCAGCAGCCCCGGGACCTCTGGAAACACCATATATTTT. The rearrangement links TRBV27 to TRBJ1-3, with D possibly matching TRBD1 (5 bases). This CDR3 is 14 amino acids long. Trimming cost V 6 bases and J 0 bases, with 9 bases left between them. The germline V gene encodes CDR1 MNHEY and CDR2 SMNVEV (reference sequence).

Regarding this clonotype: This likely came from a read error, as a far larger clone is one base away. The V gene is TRBV5-1, the J gene TRBJ2-7; weak D call: TRBD1 (5 bases). The germline V gene has CDR1 SGHRS and CDR2 YFSETQ. CDR3 length: 14 amino acids. V dropped 0 bases and J dropped 7 bases, with 14 bases sitting between them. CDR3 sequence: CASSLATLDNEQYF. CDR3 nucleotide sequence: TGCGCCAGCAGCTTGGCAACCCTGGACAATGAGCAGTACTTC.

The chain links TRBV4-2 to TRBJ1-1; TRBD1 aligns across 9 bases. Looked up from germline, CDR1 is LGHNA and CDR2 is YNFKEQ. CDR3 length: 15 residues. V trimming: 6 bases; J trimming: 0 bases; junction bases outside the gene matches: 5. The CDR3 DNA is TGTGCCAGCAGGCGGGACAGGGTTATGAACACTGAAGCTTTCTTT. This encodes CASRRDRVMNTEAFF.

Ten or more counts support this clonotype. V is TRBV4-2 and J is TRBJ1-1; tentative D call: TRBD1 (5 bases). The length of the CDR3 is 13 residues. Germline assignment: CDR1 LGHNA and CDR2 YNFKEQ. The germline V and J ends were trimmed by 5 bases and 8 bases, with 15 bases remaining between them. Here the CDR3 reads CASSETGDREAFF. CDR3 bases: TGTGCCAGCAGCGAAACGGGGGATAGAGAAGCTTTCTTT.